A selection of T cell receptor beta chains follows, all from one sample in a study of CD8 T cells in ankylosing spondylitis. TCRdb re-called the 5' RACE reads through MiXCR, storing one row per CDR3 protein. The repertoire holds 100,000 or so distinct CDR3 sequences, with about 25% as singletons. Source material: synovial fluid, either unsorted or a sorted T cell fraction (not recorded which). These receptors all stem from a male donor with ankylosing spondylitis. The CDR3 runs from the conserved cysteine through the conserved F or W. The order of the fields is J gene, D gene, CDR3 length, clone size, V gene, CDR3 protein, CDR3 DNA. D genes are given only for firm matches. Rows give clone size only sometimes, using once, few, many, or a class for an expanded clone.

j_gene: TRBJ2-3
d_gene: .
len: 14
abundance: medium-sized
v_gene: TRBV11-2
CDR3aa: CASSLAVPTDTQYF
CDR3nt: TGCGCCAGCAGCTTAGCGGTTCCCACAGATACGCAGTATTTT

j_gene: TRBJ2-5
d_gene: TRBD2
len: 14
abundance: .
v_gene: TRBV20-1
CDR3aa: CSAPKSGVGETQYF
CDR3nt: TGCAGTGCCCCAAAAAGCGGGGTGGGGGAGACCCAGTACTTC

j_gene: TRBJ2-3
d_gene: TRBD1
len: 15
abundance: .
v_gene: TRBV20-1
CDR3aa: CSAARDSGFMDTQYF
CDR3nt: TGCAGTGCCGCCAGGGACAGTGGTTTCATGGATACGCAGTATTTT

j_gene: TRBJ1-2
d_gene: TRBD1
len: 14
abundance: few
v_gene: TRBV7-2
CDR3aa: CASSFGTGNYGYTF
CDR3nt: TGTGCCAGCAGCTTTGGGACAGGGAACTATGGCTACACCTTC

j_gene: TRBJ2-1
d_gene: .
len: 17
abundance: few
v_gene: TRBV11-2
CDR3aa: CASSLRSGVVSYNEQFF
CDR3nt: TGTGCCAGCAGCTTAAGATCGGGAGTTGTGTCCTACAATGAGCAGTTCTTC

j_gene: TRBJ1-1
d_gene: .
len: 15
abundance: few
v_gene: TRBV14
CDR3aa: CASSQVGGRTTEAFF
CDR3nt: TGTGCCAGCAGCCAAGTCGGGGGTCGCACCACTGAAGCTTTCTTT

j_gene: TRBJ1-1
d_gene: .
len: 16
abundance: .
v_gene: TRBV12-3/TRBV12-4
CDR3aa: CASSSDPGLVNTEAFF
CDR3nt: TGTGCCAGCAGCTCCGATCCGGGACTGGTGAACACTGAAGCTTTCTTT

j_gene: TRBJ2-1
d_gene: TRBD2
len: 17
abundance: .
v_gene: TRBV4-2
CDR3aa: CASSLGTSGIVYNEQFF
CDR3nt: TGTGCCAGCAGCCTGGGGACTAGCGGGATTGTATACAATGAGCAGTTCTTC

j_gene: TRBJ2-1
d_gene: TRBD2
len: 15
abundance: .
v_gene: TRBV5-8
CDR3aa: CASSLVLAGGSGQFF
CDR3nt: TGTGCCAGCAGCTTAGTCCTGGCGGGAGGATCTGGTCAGTTCTTC

j_gene: TRBJ2-5
d_gene: TRBD2
len: 13
abundance: many
v_gene: TRBV20-1
CDR3aa: CSARVGLAKTQYF
CDR3nt: TGCAGTGCTAGAGTGGGACTAGCGAAGACCCAGTACTTC

j_gene: TRBJ1-1
d_gene: .
len: 15
abundance: many
v_gene: TRBV12-3/TRBV12-4
CDR3aa: CASSLADSPNTEAFF
CDR3nt: TGTGCCAGCAGTTTAGCGGACAGCCCAAACACTGAAGCTTTCTTT

j_gene: TRBJ2-4
d_gene: .
len: 16
abundance: .
v_gene: TRBV15
CDR3aa: CATSRERGTAKNIQYF
CDR3nt: TGTGCCACCAGCAGAGAAAGGGGGACAGCCAAAAACATTCAGTACTTC

j_gene: TRBJ2-2
d_gene: .
len: 15
abundance: .
v_gene: TRBV4-1
CDR3aa: CASSQASRESGELFF
CDR3nt: TGCGCCAGCAGCCAAGCTTCGAGGGAGTCCGGGGAGCTGTTTTTT

j_gene: TRBJ2-7
d_gene: TRBD1
len: 15
abundance: few
v_gene: TRBV11-3
CDR3aa: CASSPSGAQGYEQYF
CDR3nt: TGTGCCAGCAGCCCCAGTGGTGCACAGGGGTACGAGCAGTACTTC

j_gene: TRBJ2-3
d_gene: .
len: 11
abundance: .
v_gene: TRBV7-9
CDR3aa: CAHESRDTQYF
CDR3nt: TGTGCCCACGAGAGTCGAGACACGCAGTATTTT

j_gene: TRBJ1-1
d_gene: .
len: 13
abundance: .
v_gene: TRBV18
CDR3aa: CASSLGAGTEAFF
CDR3nt: TGTGCCAGCTCGCTGGGGGCCGGCACTGAAGCTTTCTTT

j_gene: TRBJ2-3
d_gene: TRBD2
len: 16
abundance: few
v_gene: TRBV3-1
CDR3aa: CASSQTSGRGADTQYF
CDR3nt: TGTGCCAGCAGCCAGACTAGCGGCCGGGGGGCAGATACGCAGTATTTT

j_gene: TRBJ1-2
d_gene: TRBD1
len: 13
abundance: .
v_gene: TRBV20-1
CDR3aa: CSAKEGARDGYTF
CDR3nt: TGCAGTGCTAAAGAGGGGGCGCGGGATGGCTACACCTTC

j_gene: TRBJ1-1
d_gene: TRBD1
len: 15
abundance: few
v_gene: TRBV29-1
CDR3aa: CSVAGTGGIYTEAFF
CDR3nt: TGCAGCGTCGCCGGGACAGGGGGGATTTACACTGAAGCTTTCTTT

j_gene: TRBJ1-5
d_gene: TRBD1
len: 14
abundance: few
v_gene: TRBV7-9
CDR3aa: CASSHGTGDQPQHF
CDR3nt: TGTGCCAGCAGCCATGGGACAGGGGATCAGCCCCAGCATTTT

j_gene: TRBJ2-7
d_gene: .
len: 17
abundance: many
v_gene: TRBV12-3/TRBV12-4
CDR3aa: CAREGGGTLAARYEQYF
CDR3nt: TGTGCCAGAGAAGGCGGAGGGACCCTAGCTGCGAGGTACGAGCAGTACTTC

j_gene: TRBJ1-5
d_gene: .
len: 12
abundance: few
v_gene: TRBV7-8
CDR3aa: CASLFVGQPQHF
CDR3nt: TGTGCCAGCTTATTTGTGGGGCAGCCCCAGCATTTT

j_gene: TRBJ2-1
d_gene: .
len: 16
abundance: .
v_gene: TRBV24-1
CDR3aa: CATSDLTGAGYNEQFF
CDR3nt: TGTGCCACCAGTGATTTGACGGGAGCGGGCTACAATGAGCAGTTCTTC

j_gene: TRBJ1-4
d_gene: .
len: 14
abundance: .
v_gene: TRBV18
CDR3aa: CASSPPGGDGKLFF
CDR3nt: TGTGCCAGCTCACCCCCGGGGGGTGATGGAAAACTGTTTTTT

j_gene: TRBJ2-6
d_gene: TRBD1
len: 19
abundance: .
v_gene: TRBV4-1
CDR3aa: CASSQDKGQGYSGANVLTF
CDR3nt: TGCGCCAGCAGCCAAGATAAGGGACAGGGGTACTCTGGGGCCAACGTCCTGACTTTC

j_gene: TRBJ2-1
d_gene: .
len: 15
abundance: .
v_gene: TRBV5-1
CDR3aa: CASSFPRGLHNEQFF
CDR3nt: TGCGCCAGCAGCTTTCCCAGGGGACTCCACAATGAGCAGTTCTTC

j_gene: TRBJ2-7
d_gene: .
len: 13
abundance: .
v_gene: TRBV20-1
CDR3aa: CSARGRGVYEQYF
CDR3nt: TGCAGTGCTAGAGGGCGGGGAGTCTACGAGCAGTACTTC

j_gene: TRBJ2-1
d_gene: .
len: 12
abundance: .
v_gene: TRBV27
CDR3aa: CASSSIMDEQFF
CDR3nt: TGTGCCAGCAGTTCTATTATGGATGAGCAGTTCTTC

j_gene: TRBJ2-5
d_gene: TRBD1
len: 15
abundance: .
v_gene: TRBV12-3/TRBV12-4
CDR3aa: CASSGGDRDQETQYF
CDR3nt: TGTGCCAGCAGTGGGGGGGACAGGGACCAAGAGACCCAGTACTTC

j_gene: TRBJ2-3
d_gene: .
len: 14
abundance: few
v_gene: TRBV12-3/TRBV12-4
CDR3aa: CASSGWTHTDTQYF
CDR3nt: TGTGCCAGCAGTGGTTGGACACACACAGATACGCAGTATTTT

j_gene: TRBJ1-2
d_gene: .
len: 13
abundance: .
v_gene: TRBV30
CDR3aa: CAWSSNSNYGYTF
CDR3nt: TGTGCCTGGAGTAGTAATTCTAACTATGGCTACACCTTC

j_gene: TRBJ1-2
d_gene: .
len: 17
abundance: .
v_gene: TRBV15
CDR3aa: CATSRPGHAGLNYGYTF
CDR3nt: TGTGCCACCAGCAGACCAGGACATGCCGGCCTGAACTATGGCTACACCTTC

j_gene: TRBJ1-5
d_gene: .
len: 12
abundance: .
v_gene: TRBV12-3/TRBV12-4
CDR3aa: CASSVGGQPQHF
CDR3nt: TGTGCCAGCAGTGTCGGGGGTCAGCCCCAGCATTTT

j_gene: TRBJ1-1
d_gene: TRBD1
len: 13
abundance: few
v_gene: TRBV29-1
CDR3aa: CSLWDRGGTEAFF
CDR3nt: TGCAGCCTGTGGGACAGGGGTGGTACTGAAGCTTTCTTT

j_gene: TRBJ2-1
d_gene: .
len: 15
abundance: many
v_gene: TRBV27
CDR3aa: CASSLGVDLYNEQFF
CDR3nt: TGTGCCAGCAGTTTAGGGGTGGACTTATACAATGAGCAGTTCTTC

j_gene: TRBJ2-5
d_gene: .
len: 13
abundance: once
v_gene: TRBV12-3/TRBV12-4
CDR3aa: CASNKGQKETQYF
CDR3nt: TGTGCCAGCAATAAAGGGCAGAAAGAGACCCAGTACTTC

j_gene: TRBJ2-2
d_gene: TRBD2
len: 16
abundance: .
v_gene: TRBV6-1
CDR3aa: CASKRTSIGNTGELFF
CDR3nt: TGTGCCAGCAAACGGACTAGCATCGGGAACACCGGGGAGCTGTTTTTT

j_gene: TRBJ2-5
d_gene: TRBD1
len: 16
abundance: .
v_gene: TRBV20-1
CDR3aa: CSASPRTGHVVETQYF
CDR3nt: TGCAGTGCTAGTCCCCGGACAGGGCACGTCGTAGAGACCCAGTACTTC

j_gene: TRBJ1-4
d_gene: .
len: 14
abundance: .
v_gene: TRBV7-2
CDR3aa: CASSLQATNEKLFF
CDR3nt: TGTGCCAGCAGCTTACAGGCAACTAATGAAAAACTGTTTTTT

j_gene: TRBJ1-3
d_gene: .
len: 16
abundance: few
v_gene: TRBV6-1
CDR3aa: CASSAPSLSSGNTIYF
CDR3nt: TGTGCCAGCAGTGCCCCAAGTCTAAGCTCTGGAAACACCATATATTTT

j_gene: TRBJ2-7
d_gene: TRBD1
len: 14
abundance: few
v_gene: TRBV25-1
CDR3aa: CASSAWDRDYEQYF
CDR3nt: TGTGCCAGCAGTGCCTGGGACAGGGACTACGAGCAGTACTTC

j_gene: TRBJ2-2
d_gene: .
len: 13
abundance: many
v_gene: TRBV5-1
CDR3aa: CASSLVGTGELFF
CDR3nt: TGCGCCAGCAGCTTAGTAGGCACCGGGGAGCTGTTTTTT

j_gene: TRBJ2-3
d_gene: TRBD2
len: 17
abundance: few
v_gene: TRBV12-3/TRBV12-4
CDR3aa: CASSLASGRARSVTQYF
CDR3nt: TGTGCCAGCAGTTTAGCTAGCGGGAGGGCCAGGTCGGTTACGCAGTATTTT

j_gene: TRBJ1-6
d_gene: .
len: 14
abundance: few
v_gene: TRBV20-1
CDR3aa: CSASPGQTDSPLHF
CDR3nt: TGCAGTGCTAGCCCGGGACAAACGGATTCACCCCTCCACTTT

j_gene: TRBJ2-3
d_gene: .
len: 14
abundance: many
v_gene: TRBV5-1
CDR3aa: CASSLDTRPDTQYF
CDR3nt: TGCGCCAGCAGCCTGGACACCCGCCCGGATACGCAGTATTTT

j_gene: TRBJ2-1
d_gene: TRBD2
len: 17
abundance: .
v_gene: TRBV29-1
CDR3aa: CSVDLGMGTSDYNEQFF
CDR3nt: TGCAGCGTTGATCTGGGGATGGGGACTAGCGACTACAATGAGCAGTTCTTC

j_gene: TRBJ2-7
d_gene: .
len: 15
abundance: many
v_gene: TRBV7-8
CDR3aa: CASSYAGGNSYEQYF
CDR3nt: TGTGCCAGCAGCTACGCCGGGGGCAACTCCTACGAGCAGTACTTC

j_gene: TRBJ1-1
d_gene: .
len: 13
abundance: .
v_gene: TRBV10-1
CDR3aa: CASARGPNTEAFF
CDR3nt: TGCGCCTCCGCCAGGGGACCGAACACTGAAGCTTTCTTT

j_gene: TRBJ1-2
d_gene: .
len: 15
abundance: .
v_gene: TRBV7-9
CDR3aa: CASSLPGRETSGYTF
CDR3nt: TGTGCCAGCAGCTTACCAGGGCGTGAGACGAGTGGCTACACCTTC

j_gene: TRBJ1-5
d_gene: .
len: 14
abundance: few
v_gene: TRBV5-1
CDR3aa: CASSPGDGNQPQHF
CDR3nt: TGCGCCAGCAGCCCGGGGGACGGCAATCAGCCCCAGCATTTT

j_gene: TRBJ2-1
d_gene: .
len: 12
abundance: few
v_gene: TRBV2
CDR3aa: CASSVGTDEQFF
CDR3nt: TGTGCCAGCAGTGTAGGGACGGATGAGCAGTTCTTC

j_gene: TRBJ1-2
d_gene: TRBD1
len: 14
abundance: .
v_gene: TRBV20-1
CDR3aa: CSARRTGGDYGYTF
CDR3nt: TGCAGTGCTAGACGGACAGGGGGCGACTATGGCTACACCTTC

j_gene: TRBJ2-3
d_gene: TRBD2
len: 17
abundance: few
v_gene: TRBV4-1
CDR3aa: CASSQEASGRGTDTQYF
CDR3nt: TGCGCCAGCAGCCAAGAGGCTAGCGGGAGGGGGACAGATACGCAGTATTTT

j_gene: TRBJ2-1
d_gene: TRBD2
len: 15
abundance: .
v_gene: TRBV11-2
CDR3aa: CASSLRLAGYNEQFF
CDR3nt: TGTGCCAGCAGCTTGCGACTAGCGGGATACAATGAGCAGTTCTTC